The 14 T cell receptor beta chains below all came from one sample that was sequenced in a study of T cell clonality in common variable immunodeficiency. The method was immunoSEQ multiplex PCR; TCRdb's version includes in-frame clones alone and lacks a portion of them. The sample yields tens of thousands of clones, without any singletons. The specimen was peripheral blood mononuclear cells. The receptors derive from a person between 18 and 69 years old in good health.

Ten or more counts support this clone. The CDR3 loop reads CAIRGTSGRGYNEQFF. The DNA read from the CDR3 is TGTGCCATCAGAGGGACTAGCGGGAGGGGATACAATGAG. The chain has TRBV10-3 and TRBJ2-1, with 16 nucleotides matching TRBD2. The sequenced fragment ends 3 residues before the CDR3 boundary, so the rest is inferred from the germline J gene. This CDR3 has 16 residues. Germline CDR1 ENHRY, CDR2 SYGVKD. Losses at the gene ends were 6 bases for V and 4 bases for J; bases not matched to a gene: 3.

At least ten counts were recorded for this clone. The CDR3 end lies 3 residues beyond the end of the read and is filled in from the germline J gene. J is TRBJ2-1 and V is TRBV18; 8 bases match TRBD2. The V gene end was trimmed by 3 bases and the J gene end by 7 bases; junction bases not matched to a gene: 8. The CDR3 extends over 15 amino acids. CDR1 KGHSH and CDR2 LQKENI come from the germline V gene. The CDR3: CASSPSLGLVNEQFF. The DNA read from the CDR3 is TGTGCCAGCTCACCCTCGCTGGGACTAGTAAATGAG.

This clone was recorded at least ten times. The CDR3 end is not reached by the read, which stops 3 residues before it; the germline J gene fills it in. The chain uses TRBV5-1 and TRBJ2-3, with D unclear. The length of the CDR3 is 12 residues. CDR1 is SGHRS, CDR2 YFSETQ, per germline. Trimming removed 3 bases at V and 5 bases at J, with 7 bases between. The CDR3 protein is CASSWKGDTQYF. The part of the CDR3 DNA that was read is TGCGCCAGCAGCTGGAAGGGAGATACG.

This clone has ten or more counts. Coverage ceases 3 residues before the CDR3 finishes, and the germline J gene fills in the end. This chain joins TRBV5-1 and TRBJ2-1; D gene uncertain. Trimming pared 3 bases from V and 0 bases from J, leaving 13 bases between. Germline loops: CDR1 SGHRS, CDR2 YFSETQ. The CDR3 has 16 residues. The CDR3 DNA, read in part, is TGCGCCAGCAGCTGGGCCTCGGAAAGCTCCTACAATGAG. Encoded protein: CASSWASESSYNE. The entire CDR3 sequence reads CASSWASESSYNEQFF.

This clone was detected many times. With the read ending 3 residues before the CDR3 end, the germline J gene is used to fill in that end. This chain uses TRBV7-2 with TRBJ2-5, with 7 bases identical to TRBD2. The CDR3 has 14 residues. Trimming cost V 8 bases and J 1 base; bases outside gene matches: 7. Germline CDR1 is SGHTA and CDR2 is FQGNSA. The DNA read from the CDR3 is TGTGCCAGCGGATTTTGGGGGGGCCAAGAGACC. Protein sequence: CASGFWGGQET. The whole CDR3 protein reads CASGFWGGQETQYF.

This clone was counted many times. The read terminates 3 residues ahead of where the CDR3 ends, so the germline J gene completes it. The V and J genes are TRBV18 and TRBJ2-1; D perhaps matches TRBD2 (6 bases). Germline V gene lookup returns CDR1 KGHSH and CDR2 LQKENI. This CDR3 has 16 amino acids. The V end was cut by 5 bases, the J end by 3 bases, with 17 bases between. The part of the CDR3 DNA that was read is TGTGCCAGCTCAAACCCCGGGACTTCCCGCTACAATGAG. This translates into CASSNPGTSRYNE. The whole CDR3 region reads CASSNPGTSRYNEQFF.

This clone was detected ten times or more. The read finishes 3 residues shy of the CDR3 end, and the germline J gene is used to complete it. This chain joins TRBV5-6 and TRBJ1-1, with D hard to call. V lost 3 bases and J lost 5, with 17 bases in between. The CDR3 has 15 residues. Per germline, CDR1 SGHDT and CDR2 YYEEEE. This CDR3 is CASSWLRTAGTEAFF. The DNA read from the CDR3 is TGTGCCAGCAGCTGGCTGAGGACGGCGGGGACTGAA.

This clone showed up many times. With the read ending 3 residues before the CDR3 end, the germline J gene is used to fill in that end. V usage is TRBV29-1 and J usage is TRBJ2-3, with 7 bases matching TRBD2. CDR3 length: 13 residues. The ends lost 2 bases at V and 1 base at J; junction bases unmatched: 0. Germline values: CDR1 SQVTM, CDR2 ANQGSEA. CDR3 bases read: TGCAGCGTTGAAACTAGCGGCACAGATACG. This gives the protein CSVETSGTDT. The whole CDR3 is CSVETSGTDTQYF.

This clone occurred many times. The read finishes 3 residues shy of the CDR3 end, and the germline J gene is used to complete it. The rearrangement links TRBV9 to TRBJ2-3; 10 nucleotides agree with TRBD2. The CDR3 spans 15 residues. With 2 bases clipped from V and 2 bases from J, the junction kept 2 bases outside the gene matches. CDR1 SGDLS and CDR2 YYNGEE come from the germline V gene. The CDR3 loop reads CASSVSGRNTDTQYF. The CDR3 bases that were read are TGTGCCAGCAGCGTTAGCGGGAGGAACACAGATACG.

This clone occurred many times. The read stops 3 residues short of the end of the CDR3; the missing end is completed from the germline J gene. V is TRBV10-3 and J is TRBJ1-2; D possibly corresponds to TRBD1 (5 bases). The germline gives CDR1 ENHRY, CDR2 SYGVKD. The CDR3 totals 13 residues. CDR3 region: CAISEGQDEGYTF. CDR3 bases read: TGTGCCATCAGTGAGGGACAAGATGAAGGC.

This clone was seen ten or more times. The read gets to within 3 residues of the CDR3 end, and the germline J gene fills in the rest. V is TRBV20-1 and J is TRBJ2-7; 9 bases are shared with TRBD2. V lost 4 bases and J lost 2; bases outside the gene matches: 3. In germline, CDR1 is DFQATT, CDR2 SNEGSKA (reference sequence). CDR3 length: 13 amino acids. CDR3 sequence: CSAISGSAYEQYF. The CDR3 DNA, read in part, is TGCAGTGCTATTAGCGGGAGCGCCTACGAG.

This clone has ten or more counts. The read ends 3 residues early relative to the CDR3; the germline J gene fills the gap. The J gene is TRBJ1-6, the V gene TRBV6-2 or TRBV6-3; no clear D gene. Germline V gene data show CDR1 as MNHEY and CDR2 as SVGEGT. The V end lost 2 bases, the J end lost 7 bases, and 9 bases lay between the germline ends. The CDR3 is 14 residues long. The CDR3 loop reads CASSYPQGNSPLHF. Partial CDR3 DNA: TGTGCCAGCAGTTACCCGCAAGGGAATTCACCC.

This clone occurred many times. The read gets to within 3 residues of the CDR3 end, and the germline J gene fills in the rest. V gene TRBV5-1 combines with J gene TRBJ2-1, with D tentatively TRBD2 (7 bases). From germline, CDR1 is SGHRS and CDR2 YFSETQ. This CDR3 is 16 amino acids long. V gave up 2 bases and J gave up 0 bases, with 12 bases separating them. The CDR3 DNA, read in part, is TGCGCCAGCAGCTTTCCGGGGGGCCCCTCCTACAATGAG. It specifies CASSFPGGPSYNE. The whole CDR3 protein is CASSFPGGPSYNEQFF. Combining the CDR3 with reference TRBV5-1 and TRBJ2-1 gives the whole variable domain KAGVTQTPRYLIKTRGQQVTLSCSPISGHRSVSWYQQTPGQGLQFLFEYFSETQRNKGNFPGRFSGRQFSNSRSEMNVSTLELGDSALYLCASSFPGGPSYNEQFFGPGTRLTVL.

This clone showed up many times. The read terminates 3 residues before the CDR3 end, so the remaining end is supplied by the germline J gene. The chain has TRBV2 and TRBJ1-4, with 10 bases matching TRBD1. The V and J ends lost 6 bases and 7 bases, in that order; junction bases with no gene match: 8. Germline assignment: CDR1 SNHLY and CDR2 FYNNEI. The CDR3 consists of 15 residues. The CDR3 loop is CASRDRGRGGEKLFF. The DNA read from the CDR3 is TGTGCCAGCAGAGACAGGGGGCGCGGTGGTGAAAAA.